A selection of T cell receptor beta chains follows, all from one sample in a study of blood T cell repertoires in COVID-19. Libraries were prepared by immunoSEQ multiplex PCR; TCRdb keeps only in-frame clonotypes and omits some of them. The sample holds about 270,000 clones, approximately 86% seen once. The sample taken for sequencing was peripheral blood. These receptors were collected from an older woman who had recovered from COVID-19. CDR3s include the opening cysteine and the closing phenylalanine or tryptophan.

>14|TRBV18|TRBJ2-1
CASSAGLLGNEQFF
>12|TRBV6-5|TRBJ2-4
CASSPRENIQYF
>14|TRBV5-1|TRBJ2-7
CASSLGQLTYEQYF
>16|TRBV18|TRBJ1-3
CASSPIPQVPGNTIYF
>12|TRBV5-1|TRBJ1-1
CASSFAGTEAFF
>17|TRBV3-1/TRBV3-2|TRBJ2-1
CASRLGLAGASYNEQFF
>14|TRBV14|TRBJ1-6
CASNRGSYNSPLHF
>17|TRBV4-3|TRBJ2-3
CASSPGGSLRIPDTQYF
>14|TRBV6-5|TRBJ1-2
CASSYSATVYGYTF
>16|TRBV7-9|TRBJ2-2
CASSVLLATNTGELFF
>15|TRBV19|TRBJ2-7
CASMEGAVGSYEQYF
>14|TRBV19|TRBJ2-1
CATSQRGLTDEQFF
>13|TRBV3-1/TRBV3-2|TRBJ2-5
CASSHQIQETQYF
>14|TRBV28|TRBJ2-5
CATGGAGIRETQYF
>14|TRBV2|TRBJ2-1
CASIPLRLPTEQFF
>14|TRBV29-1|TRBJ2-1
CSVGGTAFHNEQFF
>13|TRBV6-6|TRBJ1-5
CASSYREDQPQHF
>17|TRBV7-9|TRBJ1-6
CASSLGFWGRYNSPLHF
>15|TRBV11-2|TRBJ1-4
CASSFRDSYNEKLFF
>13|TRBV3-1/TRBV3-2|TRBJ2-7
CASSRDRGSEQYF
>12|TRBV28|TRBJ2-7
CASTRSSYEQYF
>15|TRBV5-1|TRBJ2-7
CASSPRQGSSYEQYF
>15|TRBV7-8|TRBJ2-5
CASSRAGGYQETQYF
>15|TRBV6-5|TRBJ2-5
CASRVPGGQGATQYF
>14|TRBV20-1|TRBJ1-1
CSASWGQGATEAFF
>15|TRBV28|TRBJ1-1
CASSLHPDRSGEAFF
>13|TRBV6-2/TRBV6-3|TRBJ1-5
CASSGTGDQPQHF
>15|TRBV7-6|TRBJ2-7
CASSLALGGPYEQYF
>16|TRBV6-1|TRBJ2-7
CASSEAIGTAPYEQYF
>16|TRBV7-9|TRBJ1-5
CASSLGGQGVNQPQHF
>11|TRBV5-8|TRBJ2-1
CASSTYNEQFF
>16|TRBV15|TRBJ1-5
CATSRDGGNSNQPQHF
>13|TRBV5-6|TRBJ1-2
CASSLGAHYGYTF
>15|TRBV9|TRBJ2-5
CASSWSGQGKETQYF
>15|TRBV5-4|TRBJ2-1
CASSRRRESYNEQFF
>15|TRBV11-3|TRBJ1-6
CASSLDRGPSSPLHF
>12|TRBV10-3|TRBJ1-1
CAVGVTGTEAFF
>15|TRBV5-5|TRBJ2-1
CASSLEGTGYNEQFF
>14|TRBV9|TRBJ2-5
CASSFGTDQETQYF
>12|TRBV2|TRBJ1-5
CASGQDHQPQHF
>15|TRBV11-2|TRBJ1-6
CASSLEGRVNSPLHF
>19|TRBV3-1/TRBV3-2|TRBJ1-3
CASSQDRGATGHPRDTIYF
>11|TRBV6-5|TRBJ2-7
CAHAGFHEQYF
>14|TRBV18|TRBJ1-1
CASSPPAGDTEAFF
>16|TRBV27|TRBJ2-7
CASSLRSGLATHEQYF
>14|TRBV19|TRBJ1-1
CASSPGIRGTEAFF
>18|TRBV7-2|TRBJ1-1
CASSLIWGRGAVNTEAFF
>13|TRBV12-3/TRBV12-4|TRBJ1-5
CASSLGGGQPQHF
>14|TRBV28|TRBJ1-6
CASSLDAGGPPLHF
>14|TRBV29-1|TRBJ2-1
CSGRPGQGYNEQFF
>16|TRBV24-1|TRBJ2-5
CATSDTLAGGQETQYF
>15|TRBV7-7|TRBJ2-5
CASSLGGTNQETQYF
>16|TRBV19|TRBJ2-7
CASSIDPNRGLYEQYF
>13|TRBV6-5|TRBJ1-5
CASSYSGVQPQHF
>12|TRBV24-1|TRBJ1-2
CATSQTERGYTF